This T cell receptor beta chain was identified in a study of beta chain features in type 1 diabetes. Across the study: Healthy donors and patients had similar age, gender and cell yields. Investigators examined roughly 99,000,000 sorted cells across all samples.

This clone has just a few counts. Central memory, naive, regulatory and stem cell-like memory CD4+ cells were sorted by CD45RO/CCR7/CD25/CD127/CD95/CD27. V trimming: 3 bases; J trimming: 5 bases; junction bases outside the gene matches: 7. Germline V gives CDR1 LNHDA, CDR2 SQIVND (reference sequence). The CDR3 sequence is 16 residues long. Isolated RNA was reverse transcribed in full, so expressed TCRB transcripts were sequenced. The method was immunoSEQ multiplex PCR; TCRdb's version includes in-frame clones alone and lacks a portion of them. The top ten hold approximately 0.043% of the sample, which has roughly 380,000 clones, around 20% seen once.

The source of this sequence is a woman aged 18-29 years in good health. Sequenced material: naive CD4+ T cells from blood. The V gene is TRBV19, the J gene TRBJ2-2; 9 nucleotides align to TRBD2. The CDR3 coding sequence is TGTGCCAGTAGTATTAGGGCGGGAGGGCCTACCGGGGAGCTGTTTTTT. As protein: CASSIRAGGPTGELFF. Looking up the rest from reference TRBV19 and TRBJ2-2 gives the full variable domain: DGGITQSPKYLFRKEGQNVTLSCEQNLNHDAMYWYRQDPGQGLRLIYYSQIVNDFQKGDIAEGYSVSREKKESFPLTVTSAQKNPTAFYLCASSIRAGGPTGELFFGEGSRLTVL.